The 30 T cell receptor beta chains presented below share a single source sample, sequenced in a study of blood T cell repertoires in COVID-19 (dated by TCRdb to about 2020). The library was made by the immunoSEQ multiplex PCR assay. The clones in this table, taken by TCRdb from immuneACCESS, are in-frame only. Not every clone is retained; where verified, under half of the shortfall comes from an unresolved V gene, and the cause of the rest is unknown. For this sample there are about 70,000 clones; 78% appear just once. In total, the top ten clones hold about a sixth of the sample. The sample taken for sequencing was peripheral blood. The receptors shown here come from a human donor in a cohort sampled during active COVID-19.

The chain is built from TRBV7-2 and TRBJ2-7; 10 bases line up with TRBD1. The V and J ends lost 3 bases and 2 bases, in that order; junction bases with no gene match: 4. The germline V gene has CDR1 SGHTA and CDR2 FQGNSA. CDR3 length: 15 amino acids. CDR3 protein: CASSFGTGAAYEQYF. The CDR3 coding sequence is TGTGCCAGCAGCTTTGGGACAGGGGCCGCCTACGAGCAGTACTTC.

This sequence joins TRBV7-2 and TRBJ2-7, with unresolved D. Germline assignment: CDR1 SGHTA and CDR2 FQGNSA. V lost 0 bases, J lost 3 bases, and 6 bases lay in between. The CDR3 extends over 13 amino acids. The CDR3 nucleotides read TGTGCCAGCAGCTTAGCCAGGAACTACGAGCAGTACTTC. Translating it yields CASSLARNYEQYF. The full variable domain, rest sourced from reference TRBV7-2 and TRBJ2-7, is GAGVSQSPSNKVTEKGKDVELRCDPISGHTALYWYRQSLGQGLEFLIYFQGNSAPDKSGLPSDRFSAERTGGSVSTLTIQRTQQEDSAVYLCASSLARNYEQYFGPGTRLTVT.

V and J are TRBV13 and TRBJ2-7; D is perhaps TRBD2 (6 bases). The CDR3 is 15 amino acids. Germline values: CDR1 PRHDT, CDR2 FYEKMQ (reference sequence). V was cut by 2 bases and J by 1 base, with 12 bases left in between. CDR3: CASSLRGAGSYEQYF. CDR3 DNA sequence: TGTGCCAGCAGCTTACGAGGGGCGGGGTCCTACGAGCAGTACTTC. Full variable domain (outside the CDR3, taken from reference TRBV13 and TRBJ2-7): AAGVIQSPRHLIKEKRETATLKCYPIPRHDTVYWYQQGPGQDPQFLISFYEKMQSDKGSIPDRFSAQQFSDYHSELNMSSLELGDSALYFCASSLRGAGSYEQYFGPGTRLTVT.

This CDR3 reads CASSRQGNAYEQYF. CDR3 sequence (DNA): TGTGCCAGCAGCCGACAGGGTAATGCCTACGAGCAGTACTTC. The V call is TRBV7-9, the J call TRBJ2-7, with 7 bases identical to TRBD1. The CDR3 has 14 amino acids. Losses at the gene ends were 5 bases for V and 2 bases for J; bases not matched to a gene: 6. The V gene's germline CDR1 is SEHNR and CDR2 FQNEAQ (reference sequence).

This chain joins TRBV5-5 and TRBJ1-3; D remains unclear. The CDR3 runs 16 residues. V was shortened by 1 base and J by 0 bases, with 11 bases between the two germline ends. CDR1 is SGHKS and CDR2 is YYEKEE in the germline V gene (reference sequence). The CDR3: CASSLTTQDSGNTIYF. DNA for the CDR3: TGTGCCAGCAGCTTGACGACCCAGGACTCTGGAAACACCATATATTTT.

This rearrangement joins TRBV7-8 to TRBJ1-4; 7 bases fit TRBD1. Germline V gene data show CDR1 as SGHVS and CDR2 as FQNEAQ. The CDR3 is made up of 15 amino acids. With 4 bases clipped from V and 7 bases from J, the junction kept 9 bases outside the gene matches. The CDR3 loop is CASSSPTGRSEKLFF. Written as DNA, the CDR3 is TGTGCCAGCAGCTCCCCGACAGGGCGGAGTGAAAAACTGTTTTTT.

V gene TRBV5-5 combines with J gene TRBJ2-5; D not certain. This CDR3 is 14 amino acids long. V was shortened by 1 base and J by 1 base, with 8 bases between the two germline ends. Germline-derived CDR1 and CDR2 are SGHKS and YYEKEE (reference sequence). The CDR3 spells CASSLLRLQETQYF. The CDR3 DNA reads TGTGCCAGCAGCTTGCTGAGGCTCCAAGAGACCCAGTACTTC.

The rearrangement uses TRBV24-1 and TRBJ2-5; D remains ambiguous. Germline V CDR1 and CDR2: KGHDR, SFDVKD. Trimming took off 2 bases at V and 4 bases at J, with 4 bases between the two ends. This CDR3 is 12 amino acids long. This chain's CDR3 is CATSDYRETQYF. The DNA of the CDR3 is TGTGCCACCAGTGATTACAGAGAGACCCAGTACTTC.

The chain links TRBV24-1 to TRBJ1-2; possibly TRBD1 for D (5 bases). Germline V gene lookup returns CDR1 KGHDR and CDR2 SFDVKD. Trimming took 8 bases from V and 7 from J, leaving 10 bases between them. The CDR3 sequence is 11 residues long. This chain's CDR3 is CATTQQAGYTF. In DNA form, the CDR3 reads TGTGCCACCACCCAACAGGCTGGCTACACCTTC.

The chain carries TRBV24-1 and TRBJ2-5, with 10 positions matching TRBD1. V lost 3 bases to trimming and J lost 3 bases; unmatched junction nucleotides: 6. CDR1 is KGHDR and CDR2 is SFDVKD in the germline V gene. The CDR3 is 16 amino acids. DNA of the CDR3: TGTGCCACCAGTGATCCCACCGGGACAGGGGAAGAGACCCAGTACTTC. Translated, it gives CATSDPTGTGEETQYF.

The V gene is TRBV18, the J gene TRBJ1-6; 8 bases line up with TRBD1. With 1 base clipped from V and 9 bases from J, the junction kept 5 bases outside the gene matches. The CDR3 is 15 residues long. Germline V gene sequence: CDR1 KGHSH, CDR2 LQKENI. CDR3 sequence reads: CASSPLTGEVSPLHF. The CDR3 coding sequence is TGTGCCAGCTCACCACTGACAGGGGAGGTTTCACCCCTCCACTTT.

This sequence joins TRBV25-1 and TRBJ2-3; a weak D match, TRBD2 (5 bases). The ends were cut back, 7 bases at V and 2 bases at J, with 10 bases in the middle. Germline values: CDR1 MGHDK, CDR2 SYGVNS. The length of the CDR3 is 13 residues. DNA of the CDR3: TGTGCCAGCATATCGGGGAACACAGATACGCAGTATTTT. Its translation is CASISGNTDTQYF.

This sequence joins TRBV6-1 and TRBJ1-1; TRBD1 agrees at 8 bases. The CDR3 runs 16 residues. Germline loops: CDR1 MNHNS, CDR2 SASEGT. V lost 3 bases to trimming and J lost 3 bases; unmatched junction nucleotides: 9. In DNA form, the CDR3 reads TGTGCCAGCAGTGACGCAGGGGGCACGAGGGACACTGAAGCTTTCTTT. Its translation: CASSDAGGTRDTEAFF.

This clone has only one observation. The chain uses TRBV4-3 and TRBJ2-4, with 10 nucleotides matching TRBD1. The CDR3 is made up of 19 amino acids. In germline, CDR1 is LGHNA, CDR2 YSLEER. With V trimmed by 2 bases and J by 0 bases, 10 bases remained unmatched. The CDR3 is CASSQTGTGATTAKNIQYF. The CDR3 nucleotides are TGCGCCAGCAGCCAAACCGGGACAGGGGCCACCACAGCCAAAAACATTCAGTACTTC.

The gene calls are TRBV5-1 and TRBJ2-2; 9 bases agree with TRBD2. The CDR3 extends over 16 amino acids. The J segment lost 2 bases and the V segment lost 4 bases, leaving 6 bases of the junction unmatched. The V gene's germline CDR1 is SGHRS and CDR2 YFSETQ. As DNA, the CDR3 is TGCGCCAGCAGCCGTAGCGGGGGCCTTAACACCGGGGAGCTGTTTTTT. It codes for CASSRSGGLNTGELFF.

The chain has TRBV5-6 and TRBJ1-5; the match to TRBD1 covers 7 bases. The germline V gene encodes CDR1 SGHDT and CDR2 YYEEEE. The V segment lost 6 bases and the J segment 7 bases; nucleotides outside the gene matches: 7. The CDR3 extends over 13 amino acids. In DNA form, the CDR3 reads TGTGCCAGCACTCGTGCAGGGGGACAGCCCCAGCATTTT. It specifies CASTRAGGQPQHF. The full variable domain, completed using reference TRBV5-6 and TRBJ1-5, is DAGVTQSPTHLIKTRGQQVTLRCSPKSGHDTVSWYQQALGQGPQFIFQYYEEEERQRGNFPDRFSGHQFPNYSSELNVNALLLGDSALYLCASTRAGGQPQHFGDGTRLSIL.

The rearrangement links TRBV7-2 to TRBJ2-7, with D unclear. The CDR3 extends over 13 amino acids. Per germline, CDR1 SGHTA and CDR2 FQGNSA. Trimming removed 2 bases from V and 4 bases from J, with 9 bases in between. For the CDR3, the DNA is TGTGCCAGCAGCTTATTTCCAACTTACGAGCAGTACTTC. Encoded protein: CASSLFPTYEQYF.

The V call is TRBV4-1, the J call TRBJ1-1; D might be TRBD1 (6 bases). Trimming shortened V by 4 bases and J by 8 bases, and 17 bases separated the two germline ends. Germline values: CDR1 MGHRA, CDR2 YSYEKL. This CDR3 region has 14 residues. CDR3 in DNA: TGCGCCAGCAGCCCAACGTACAGCGGACAGGAAGCTTTCTTT. It specifies CASSPTYSGQEAFF.

This chain links TRBV15 with TRBJ2-3, with 11 bases that match TRBD1. From germline, CDR1 is LNHNV and CDR2 YYDKDF (reference sequence). Unmatched junction bases numbered 4, after V lost 4 bases and J lost 4 bases. The CDR3 has 15 amino acids. CDR3 DNA sequence: TGTGCCACCAGCAAGGACAGGGGGCCTGCAGATACGCAGTATTTT. Translation gives CATSKDRGPADTQYF.

J is TRBJ1-6 and V is TRBV3-1 (or the pseudogene TRBV3-2); TRBD1 matches at 8 bases. Unmatched junction bases numbered 7, after V lost 5 bases and J lost 7 bases. Germline loops: CDR1 LGHDT, CDR2 YNNKEL (reference sequence). The CDR3 totals 15 residues. As DNA, the CDR3 is TGTGCCAGCAGCTATTCGGACAGGGACAATTCACCCCTCCACTTT. It codes for CASSYSDRDNSPLHF.

This clone was observed a single time. The rearrangement joins TRBV28 to TRBJ1-2; possibly TRBD1 for D (5 bases). The CDR3 spans 13 residues. Germline V lookup: CDR1 MDHEN, CDR2 SYDVKM. V shed 3 bases and J shed 4 bases, with 9 bases lying between them. Here the CDR3 DNA reads TGTGCCAGCAGTTTCGGGGGTGGCTATGGCTACACCTTC. Translated, it gives CASSFGGGYGYTF.

This clone was picked up one time. The genes are TRBV7-8 and TRBJ2-4; 13 bases are shared with TRBD2. Germline assignment: CDR1 SGHVS and CDR2 FQNEAQ. CDR3 length: 18 amino acids. Trimming took 0 bases from V and 0 from J; bases not matched to a gene: 2. The CDR3 nucleotides read TGTGCCAGCAGCTTAGCTGGGACTAGCGGGGTAGCCAAAAACATTCAGTACTTC. Its protein product is CASSLAGTSGVAKNIQYF.

This clone came up a few times. The chain is built from TRBV6-5 and TRBJ1-1; D unclear. Germline lookup yields CDR1 MNHEY and CDR2 SVGAGI. The V and J ends lost 7 bases and 5 bases respectively, with 8 bases between them. The CDR3 totals 11 residues. CDR3 residues: CASKGGTEAFF. In nucleotides, the CDR3 is TGTGCCAGCAAAGGAGGGACTGAAGCTTTCTTT.

This clone was seen only a few times. The DNA of the CDR3 is TGTGCCAGCAGCTTCTCCAGGGGACCCTACGAGCAGTACTTC. The encoded protein is CASSFSRGPYEQYF. The chain links TRBV7-2 to TRBJ2-7, with D maybe TRBD1 (6 bases). CDR3 length: 14 residues. Germline CDR1 SGHTA, CDR2 FQGNSA. V lost 3 bases to trimming and J lost 2 bases, with 11 bases between them.

This clone was seen a few times. V gene TRBV19 combines with J gene TRBJ2-7; 10 bases match TRBD2. Trimming cost V 5 bases and J 6 bases; bases outside gene matches: 7. Germline V gives CDR1 LNHDA, CDR2 SQIVND (reference sequence). CDR3 length equals 14 residues. The DNA for the CDR3 is TGTGCCAGTAGTGATCGGCTAGCGGGAGCCGAGCAGTACTTC. Residues: CASSDRLAGAEQYF. Supplemented by reference TRBV19 and TRBJ2-7, the full variable domain reads DGGITQSPKYLFRKEGQNVTLSCEQNLNHDAMYWYRQDPGQGLRLIYYSQIVNDFQKGDIAEGYSVSREKKESFPLTVTSAQKNPTAFYLCASSDRLAGAEQYFGPGTRLTVT.

The J gene is TRBJ1-1, the V gene TRBV5-1, with 8 nucleotides matching TRBD1. Germline V gene data show CDR1 as SGHRS and CDR2 as YFSETQ. V was pared by 3 bases and J by 1 base, with 5 bases of the junction left unmatched. The CDR3 spans 15 residues. The chain's CDR3 is CASSSTGTGNTEAFF. The CDR3 nucleotides are TGCGCCAGCAGCTCCACCGGGACAGGGAACACTGAAGCTTTCTTT.

By share, this clone counts as medium-sized (0.01 to 0.1%). The chain joins TRBV7-6 to TRBJ1-1; 8 bases are shared with TRBD1. The CDR3 runs to 17 residues. J lost 0 bases, V lost 4 bases, and 10 bases had no gene match. Germline V gives CDR1 SGHVS, CDR2 FNYEAQ. The CDR3 loop reads CASSSSGTGGMNTEAFF. The CDR3 DNA follows: TGTGCCAGCAGCTCCTCCGGGACAGGCGGAATGAACACTGAAGCTTTCTTT.

The V and J genes are TRBV2 and TRBJ2-2; 10 bases map to TRBD2. Losses at the gene ends were 10 bases for V and 1 base for J; bases not matched to a gene: 6. The CDR3 contains 15 residues. The germline V gene encodes CDR1 SNHLY and CDR2 FYNNEI. CDR3 protein: CAIRSSGGNTGELFF. The CDR3 bases are TGTGCCATTCGATCTAGCGGGGGGAACACCGGGGAGCTGTTTTTT.

The chain has TRBV9 and TRBJ2-7, with 7 bases fitting TRBD2. The CDR3 covers 14 residues. The J segment lost 7 bases and the V segment lost 0 bases, leaving 7 bases of the junction unmatched. Germline CDR1 and CDR2: SGDLS and YYNGEE. CDR3 sequence (DNA): TGTGCCAGCAGCGTAGGCCCAGGGCGGGAGGAGCAGTACTTC. The encoded protein is CASSVGPGREEQYF.

The V and J genes are TRBV19 and TRBJ2-3, with 8 positions matching TRBD1. Germline V CDR1 and CDR2: LNHDA, SQIVND (reference sequence). The ends lost 5 bases at V and 6 bases at J; junction bases unmatched: 7. There are 14 residues in the CDR3. The CDR3 sequence is CASSSTGAPDTQYF. CDR3 sequence (DNA): TGTGCCAGTAGTTCGACAGGGGCCCCGGATACGCAGTATTTT.